The rows below give T cell receptor beta chains drawn from one sample of a study of beta chain features in type 1 diabetes. Profiling relied on immunoSEQ multiplex PCR, and the TCRdb table lists in-frame clones only, not all of them. The sample lists about 260,000 clones, 68% seen once, with approximately 0.053% in the top ten. Sequenced input: naive CD4+ T cells from blood. These receptors all come from a man aged 25 to 40 in good health. The CDR3 runs from the conserved cysteine through the conserved F or W. A D gene is named only where the DNA matches it firmly. Only part of the rows carry a size: once, few, many, or a class if the clone is expanded.

d_gene	len	v_gene	abundance	j_gene	CDR3aa	CDR3nt
.	13	TRBV29-1	.	TRBJ1-1	CSVVAQGNTEAFF	TGCAGCGTTGTGGCCCAAGGGAACACTGAAGCTTTCTTT
.	11	TRBV30	.	TRBJ2-5	CAWTIQETQYF	TGTGCCTGGACAATCCAGGAGACCCAGTACTTC
TRBD2	13	TRBV30	once	TRBJ2-1	CASSGSFYNEQFF	TGTGCCTCTAGCGGGAGCTTCTACAATGAGCAGTTCTTC
TRBD1	15	TRBV19	.	TRBJ1-5	CASSMTGSGNQPQHF	TGTGCCAGTAGTATGACAGGGTCGGGCAATCAGCCCCAGCATTTT
.	14	TRBV9	.	TRBJ2-5	CASSVGAFQETQYF	TGTGCCAGCAGCGTTGGAGCTTTCCAAGAGACCCAGTACTTC
.	13	TRBV5-6	.	TRBJ1-5	CASSLALNQPQHF	TGTGCCAGCAGCTTGGCCCTAAATCAGCCCCAGCATTTT
.	15	TRBV7-6	.	TRBJ2-4	CASSPTPATRNIQYF	TGTGCCAGCAGCCCGACCCCCGCTACACGAAACATTCAGTACTTC
.	15	TRBV7-9	.	TRBJ2-1	CASSSWGGLGDEQFF	TGTGCCAGCAGCTCCTGGGGAGGACTTGGAGATGAGCAGTTCTTC
.	18	TRBV30	.	TRBJ2-6	CAWSVSLPFSSGANVLTF	TGTGCCTGGAGTGTTAGTCTACCGTTCTCCTCTGGGGCCAACGTCCTGACTTTC
TRBD2	10	TRBV29-1	.	TRBJ2-1	CSTSADEQFF	TGCAGCACTAGCGCAGATGAGCAGTTCTTC
TRBD1	13	TRBV29-1	.	TRBJ2-5	CSDLQGARETQYF	TGCAGCGACTTACAGGGGGCCCGTGAGACCCAGTACTTC
TRBD1	16	TRBV14	.	TRBJ2-2	CASSQADRELAGELFF	TGTGCCAGCAGCCAGGCGGACAGGGAGTTGGCCGGGGAGCTGTTTTTT
TRBD2	14	TRBV28	once	TRBJ2-3	CASGRLAGVDTQYF	TGTGCCAGCGGCAGACTAGCGGGAGTCGATACGCAGTATTTT
.	13	TRBV2	.	TRBJ1-5	CASESDSNQPQHF	TGTGCCAGCGAGTCAGATAGCAATCAGCCCCAGCATTTT
.	12	TRBV29-1	.	TRBJ1-1	CSVAGLFTEAFF	TGCAGCGTTGCGGGGCTATTCACTGAAGCTTTCTTT
TRBD1	15	TRBV30	.	TRBJ1-3	CAWSAGGDSGNTIYF	TGTGCCTGGAGTGCAGGGGGCGACTCTGGAAACACCATATATTTT
.	15	TRBV25-1	.	TRBJ1-4	CASRAGEGPNEKLFF	TGTGCCAGCAGGGCCGGCGAGGGACCTAATGAAAAACTGTTTTTT
TRBD2	14	TRBV7-9	.	TRBJ2-1	CASSRLAVNNEQFF	TGTGCCAGCAGCCGACTAGCGGTTAACAATGAGCAGTTCTTC
.	15	TRBV29-1	.	TRBJ2-3	CSVTPLVPSTDTQYF	TGCAGCGTTACCCCTCTCGTACCTAGCACAGATACGCAGTATTTT
TRBD1	17	TRBV19	few	TRBJ2-3	CASRYPSGQGRADTQYF	TGTGCCAGTAGATACCCTTCGGGACAGGGTCGGGCAGATACGCAGTATTTT
.	16	TRBV4-3	.	TRBJ2-3	CASSQEDPGSTDTQYF	TGCGCCAGCAGCCAAGAAGACCCGGGTTCCACAGATACGCAGTATTTT
.	16	TRBV30	.	TRBJ1-1	CAWSVKVGLENTEAFF	TGTGCCTGGAGTGTAAAGGTGGGGTTGGAAAACACTGAAGCTTTCTTT
.	13	TRBV14	.	TRBJ2-1	CASSRGAEAEQFF	TGTGCCAGCAGCCGTGGCGCTGAGGCCGAGCAGTTCTTC
TRBD1	16	TRBV7-8	.	TRBJ1-2	CASSLAYGTANYGYTF	TGTGCCAGCAGCTTAGCGTATGGGACAGCTAACTATGGCTACACCTTC
.	14	TRBV30	few	TRBJ2-7	CAWRRLQGKFEQYF	TGTGCCTGGAGGCGTTTACAGGGTAAATTCGAGCAGTACTTC
TRBD2	15	TRBV7-9	.	TRBJ2-5	CASSLAAGGQETQYF	TGTGCCAGCAGCTTAGCAGCGGGGGGTCAAGAGACCCAGTACTTC
.	13	TRBV30	.	TRBJ2-2	CAWRAANTGELFF	TGTGCCTGGAGGGCTGCGAACACCGGGGAGCTGTTTTTT
.	15	TRBV9	few	TRBJ2-5	CASSDRTSQGETQYF	TGTGCCAGCAGCGACCGGACATCCCAAGGGGAGACCCAGTACTTC
.	16	TRBV15	.	TRBJ1-1	CATSRGTSGHETEAFF	TGTGCCACCAGCAGAGGAACCTCGGGACATGAGACTGAAGCTTTCTTT
.	15	TRBV5-1	.	TRBJ2-6	CASSLDSSGANVLTF	TGCGCCAGCAGCTTGGATTCCTCTGGGGCCAACGTCCTGACTTTC
.	14	TRBV19	.	TRBJ2-3	CASSMGYSTDTQYF	TGTGCCAGTAGTATGGGTTATAGCACAGATACGCAGTATTTT
.	15	TRBV25-1	.	TRBJ2-5	CASSALGGAGETQYF	TGTGCCAGCAGCGCCCTAGGAGGGGCTGGGGAGACCCAGTACTTC
TRBD1	15	TRBV28	.	TRBJ2-3	CASRAGGVGTDTQYF	TGTGCCAGCAGGGCAGGGGGCGTGGGCACAGATACGCAGTATTTT